These T cell receptor beta chains were read from a single sample in a study of technical replicates of blood from a few donors. TCRdb's table, derived via immunoSEQ multiplex PCR, lists solely in-frame clones and lacks some. The sample holds more than 80,000 clones, approximately 95% seen once. The sequenced material came from T cells isolated from PBMCs. The source is a human donor in good health. Each CDR3 is given with its conserved first and last residue. A D gene is named only where the DNA matches it firmly. Some rows mark clone size as missing; the rest say once, few, many or name a class of expanded clone.

D	V	size	J	CDR3	DNA
NA	TRBV5-1	NA	TRBJ2-3	CASSSTGFPTDTQYF	TGCGCCAGCAGCTCTACAGGATTCCCCACAGATACGCAGTATTTT
NA	TRBV7-9	few	TRBJ1-1	CASSSGFTEAFF	TGTGCCAGCAGCTCAGGTTTCACTGAAGCTTTCTTT
TRBD1	TRBV7-6	NA	TRBJ1-5	CASSSGTGSQPQHF	TGTGCCAGCAGCTCCGGGACAGGGTCTCAGCCCCAGCATTTT
TRBD2	TRBV25-1	NA	TRBJ2-7	CASSAGTSTYEQYF	TGTGCCAGCAGTGCCGGGACTAGCACCTACGAGCAGTACTTC
NA	TRBV7-3	NA	TRBJ2-6	CASSPRRASGANVLTF	TGTGCCAGCAGCCCCCGAAGAGCTTCTGGGGCCAACGTCCTGACTTTC
TRBD1	TRBV29-1	NA	TRBJ2-1	CSVEGDRGSYNEQFF	TGCAGCGTTGAAGGAGACAGGGGCTCCTACAATGAGCAGTTCTTC
NA	TRBV29-1	few	TRBJ1-1	CSVSEAFF	TGCAGCGTCTCTGAAGCTTTCTTT
TRBD1	TRBV27	NA	TRBJ2-1	CASWRGTGGYNEQFF	TGTGCCAGTTGGCGGGGGACAGGGGGCTACAATGAGCAGTTCTTC
NA	TRBV30	NA	TRBJ1-4	CAWLRTWDEKLFF	TGTGCCTGGCTTCGGACATGGGATGAAAAACTGTTTTTT
TRBD2	TRBV5-1	NA	TRBJ2-7	CASSTGTSVTYEQYF	TGCGCCAGCAGCACGGGGACTAGCGTAACCTACGAGCAGTACTTC
TRBD1	TRBV5-1	NA	TRBJ2-4	CASSLPGQGTAQNIQYF	TGCGCCAGCAGCTTACCGGGACAGGGGACCGCCCAAAACATTCAGTACTTC
NA	TRBV27	NA	TRBJ1-1	CASSLEWQGTEAFF	TGTGCCAGCAGTTTAGAATGGCAGGGCACTGAAGCTTTCTTT
NA	TRBV6-5	NA	TRBJ2-3	CASSYGGRSPDTQYF	TGTGCCAGCAGTTACGGGGGGAGATCCCCAGATACGCAGTATTTT
TRBD2	TRBV27	NA	TRBJ2-2	CASRNLAGADTGELFF	TGTGCCAGCAGGAATTTAGCGGGAGCGGACACCGGGGAGCTGTTTTTT
NA	TRBV4-3	NA	TRBJ2-7	CASSQDRRELIYEQYF	TGCGCCAGCAGCCAAGATAGACGGGAGCTAATCTACGAGCAGTACTTC
NA	TRBV5-1	once	TRBJ2-4	CASSGIGDIQYF	TGCGCCAGCAGCGGGATAGGGGACATTCAGTACTTC